This T cell receptor (beta chain) was recovered during a study of cytomegalovirus exposure and HLA in healthy donors (dated by TCRdb to 2015 to 2018). For context, the study as a whole: In an earlier analysis of around 540 of the donors, less than 350 Gb of sequence data and 90 million to 130 million unique TCR beta sequences from approximately 180 million T cells were reported. Around 320 gigabases of sequencing data and approximately 93 million unique TCR sequences were included in an early release covering around 600 HLA-typed donors. Of the 350 to 450 genotyped donors, roughly 80% were placed in the genetic ancestry cluster associated with self-reported Caucasian donors. The study aimed to test whether cataloging public T cell receptors could reveal signatures of past pathogen exposure. The study used immunosequencing to profile the T cell repertoires of about 670 subjects and linked those repertoires to cytomegalovirus serostatus. A separate validation cohort of some 130 different subjects was used in addition to the approximately 670-subject first cohort. To predict cytomegalovirus infection status, the study brought together high-throughput TCR immunosequencing, statistical association of individual TCRs with disease status, and machine learning. To study patterns of TCR occurrence, a later analysis re-analyzed previously published TCR beta repertoires from 700 or so donors and added high-resolution HLA genotyping. The later analysis used no new phenotypic data to find candidate immune exposures, relying instead on TCR beta sequences and their occurrence across donors. In an earlier analysis of 587 of the donors, high-throughput TCR beta sequencing was used to judge whether each TCR beta V gene segment behaved as functional or pseudogenic. Donor age, sex, ethnicity and CMV serostatus were compiled together with the repertoire data. A later genetic analysis took genome-wide SNP genotypes for about three fifths of the 666 donors and used that subset as a discovery cohort. All discovery cohort repertoires had been generated on a single sequencing platform. HLA typing included class I and class II loci at four-digit resolution. The number of typed donors differed by locus: 629-630 for A, B, C, DRB1 and DQB1; 500 to 550 for DQA1; roughly 600 for DPA1; and roughly 490 for DPB1. A handful of DR-DQ haplotypes were handled as single units for association and clustering because linkage in the cohort was strong. Among some 410 genotyped donors of the cohort, an average of 235,054 unique TCR beta nucleotide sequences were sequenced per donor, approximately 20% of them non-productive.

Libraries were prepared through the immunoSEQ multiplex PCR assay. The multiplex PCR relied on a mix of 60 forward primers for TCR Vbeta segments and 13 reverse primers for TCR Jbeta segments. Amplification of the CDR3 region of rearranged TCR beta genes was performed with a multiplex PCR assay on genomic DNA. On the Illumina HiSeq System, the amplified TCR beta libraries were sequenced as 87-base-pair reads. On the authors' methods: Across the 500 to 700 repertoires, a later analysis counted tens of millions of unique TCR beta chains, roughly 11 million of which were shared by at least two donors. Raw reads were error-corrected and collapsed into unique sequences with a nearest-neighbor algorithm that merged closely related sequences to remove PCR and sequencing errors. V, D and J gene segments were assigned by aligning CDR3 sequences to IMGT reference sequences. For a sequence to be retained, a match of at least six nucleotides to both a V gene segment and a J gene segment was required. Rearrangements were called productive when the CDR3 lacked stop codons and stayed in frame with V and J; all others were non-productive. Following IMGT convention, CDR3 was defined as the stretch from the second conserved V-encoded cysteine to the conserved J-encoded phenylalanine. The earlier analysis of about 590 of the donors excluded sequences that lacked an unambiguous match to a single V gene segment. An earlier analysis of over 450 of the donors classified V segments as functional when productive rearrangements were above 56.7% and as segregating when the standard deviation between donors was above 5%. A statistical classification framework was developed to diagnose cytomegalovirus status using the catalog of TCR beta chain sequences. V and J gene assignment, in a later analysis, came from comparing TCR nucleotide sequences with IMGT/GENE-DB human TR gene sequences. In a later analysis, CDR3 sequences and most-parsimonious VDJ recombination scenarios were assigned using the TCRdist pipeline. In a later analysis, every TCR beta chain was defined by the combination of its CDR3 amino acid sequence and its V-gene family, and reads without a unique V-gene family were dropped. In a later analysis, 450 to 600 highly shared, low-generation-probability nucleotide sequences were removed to address suspected cross-contamination and a sequencing artifact. In a later analysis, a clonal expansion index for each public chain was calculated from normalized within-repertoire ranks of inferred template counts. A later analysis computed generation probabilities with a VDJ recombination model fitted to out-of-frame rearrangements, and checked the results against IGoR. Hypergeometric tests were used in a later analysis to score TCR-TCR, TCR-HLA and TCR-CMV co-occurrence, with a repertoire-size bias correction applied to the TCR pairs. A later analysis estimated false discovery rates by permuting HLA or CMV assignments 20 times. A later analysis grouped co-occurring TCRs with DBSCAN, adding TCRdist sequence similarity when clustering within HLA-allele-positive subsets. Repertoires with fewer than 30,000 or more than 120,000 public chains, plus five repertoires with anomalous nucleotide sharing, were excluded from co-occurrence clustering. Held by TCRdb, this immuneACCESS table contains in-frame sequences only and omits some clones. Under half of the omission traces to an unresolved V gene where checked; the cause of the rest is unknown. The V and J calls and the clone size are those of that table, but D and trimming were determined from the DNA. The sample data list 65,000 to 90,000 clones, and about 74% of these were observed just once. Roughly 3% of the sample is held by the ten biggest clonotypes.

The study at large found these results: A further reported finding was that TCR beta sequences accurately predicted the HLA-A and HLA-B alleles for most subjects in the first cohort. A later analysis reported that several top co-occurrence clusters appeared linked to parvovirus B19, influenza, CMV and Epstein-Barr virus. Because counts were too low, approximately 15 rarely observed V segments, including chromosome 9 orphons, were excluded from the earlier analysis of some 540 of the donors. The classifier was reported to diagnose cytomegalovirus status with high specificity and sensitivity in both the original cohort and the validation cohort. According to a later analysis, TCR association rates differed among HLA loci, with DRB1 alleles showing the most associated TCRs and HLA-C alleles showing the fewest. An earlier analysis of around 540 of the donors showed that most TCR beta V segments appeared in productive rearrangements either about 87% or about 30% of the time, which broadly matched IMGT annotations. In this cohort, only TCR beta chains were sequenced, and detectable features were limited by the absence of alpha or paired-chain data. A later analysis associated some 17,000 TCR beta sequences with specific HLA alleles at a false discovery rate of 0.05. Sequencing depth was assumed to be roughly uniform across donors in the presence/absence analyses, though that assumption may not hold. Because HLA typing was unavailable for some donors at each locus, only the typed subset was used in association tests. Compared with equally common non-associated chains, HLA-associated TCR beta chains in a later analysis were more clonally expanded and had lower generation probabilities. Correlated functional status among segregating V segments might be attributable to linkage disequilibrium, but an unknown experimental factor could not be ruled out. The authors suggested that the approach could potentially be extended to other disease states and immunological phenotypes. While some public TCRs were present in many individuals, most TCR sequences turned up only very rarely across donors. In vitro tests confirmed that three of the cytomegalovirus-associated TCR beta chains recognize cytomegalovirus antigens. When HLA alleles, especially DR and DQ, strongly co-occurred, attributing TCR associations to individual alleles was difficult. Most CMV-associated TCR beta chains appeared to be HLA-restricted in a later analysis, and the HLA associations seemed to be driven largely by CMV exposure. A later genetic analysis reported fewer N-insertions in productive TCRs among donors in an Asian-associated ancestry cluster than the approximately 700-donor mean. A group of highly shared sequence variants was considered likely to be a technical artifact of the sequencing pipeline. A later genetic analysis associated a missense DCLRE1C variant with V-gene and J-gene trimming of TCR beta chains, and an independent cohort replicated the association. A total of fewer than 200 TCR beta chains were listed by the study as associated with cytomegalovirus. For the cohort, immune exposure information was limited to CMV serostatus.

In its sample, this clone was seen a few times. The antigen this receptor binds is unknown. No qualities accompany the bases; no much larger clone lies one base away. The cohort was made up of 666 healthy bone marrow donors. All cohort members were sampled while nominally healthy, although unrecorded immune exposures were likely present. The donor tested CMV seronegative and was one of the 352 seronegative cohort members. A peripheral blood sample was provided by each donor, and peripheral blood mononuclear cells were used for TCR beta sequencing. Genomic DNA was extracted from the blood cell samples with the Qiagen DNeasy Blood Extraction Kit. The sequence derives from a man aged 40-55 years in good health and CMV-seronegative. What was sequenced was PBMCs.

The bases read TGTGCCAGCAGTTACCGGGACAACACAGATACGCAGTATTTT. Protein translation: CASSYRDNTDTQYF. The receptor chain draws on TRBV7-2 and TRBJ2-3, with TRBD1 tentatively as D gene (6 bases match). CDR1 is given as SGHTA and CDR2 as FQGNSA, both from the germline V gene. V loses 6 bases, J loses 2 bases, and the germline ends lie 12 bases apart. Including cysteine and phenylalanine, the CDR3 has 14 amino acids. The CDR3 DNA has 42 bases and is translated from base 1.